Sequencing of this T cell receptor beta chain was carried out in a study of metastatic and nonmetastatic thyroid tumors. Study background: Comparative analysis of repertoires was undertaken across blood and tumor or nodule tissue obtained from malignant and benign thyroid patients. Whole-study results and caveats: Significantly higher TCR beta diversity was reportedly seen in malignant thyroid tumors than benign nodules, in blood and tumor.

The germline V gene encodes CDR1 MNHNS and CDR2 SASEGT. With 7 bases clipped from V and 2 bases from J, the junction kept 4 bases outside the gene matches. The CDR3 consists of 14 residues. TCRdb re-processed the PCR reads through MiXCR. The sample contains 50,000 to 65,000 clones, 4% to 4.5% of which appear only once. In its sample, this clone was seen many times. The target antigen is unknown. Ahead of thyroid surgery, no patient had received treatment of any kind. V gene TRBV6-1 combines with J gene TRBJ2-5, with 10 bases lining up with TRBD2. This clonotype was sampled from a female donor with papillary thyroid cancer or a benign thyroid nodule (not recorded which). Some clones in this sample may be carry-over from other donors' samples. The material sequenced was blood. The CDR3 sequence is CASTPGLAQETQYF. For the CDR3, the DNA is TGTGCCAGCACCCCGGGACTAGCGCAAGAGACCCAGTACTTC.